Following are 10 T cell receptor beta chains from one sample sequenced in a study of graft-versus-host responses after intestinal transplantation. Using immunoSEQ multiplex PCR, the repertoire was profiled, and TCRdb retains in-frame clones only, with some absent. Found here are 20,000 to 30,000 clones, 82% of them singletons; the top ten hold roughly 0.7%. These TCRs' antigens remain unknown. The starting material was unstimulated CD4+ T cells sorted from spleen or lymph node cells, obtained before intestinal transplant. All receptors derive from a human donor who received an intestinal transplant.

The CDR3 bases are TGTGCCATCAGGCCGGGACAGGGTACAGATACGCAGTATTTT. It specifies CAIRPGQGTDTQYF. The chain combines TRBV10-3 with TRBJ2-3, with 9 bases aligning to TRBD1. In germline, CDR1 is ENHRY, CDR2 SYGVKD. Unmatched junction bases numbered 4, after V lost 6 bases and J lost 3 bases. The CDR3 spans 14 residues.

The chain employs TRBV15 and TRBJ1-1; D remains unclear. The CDR3 is 13 amino acids. Germline values: CDR1 LNHNV, CDR2 YYDKDF (reference sequence). Between the trimmed V and J ends, which lost 7 bases and 10 bases, there was a span of 19 bases. The CDR3 DNA follows: TGTGCCACCACCCAAGCGGGCAACTCGGGAGCTTTCTTT. This gives the protein CATTQAGNSGAFF.

The J gene is TRBJ1-1, the V gene TRBV20-1; TRBD1 might be the D (5 bases). CDR3 size: 10 residues. Germline lookup yields CDR1 DFQATT and CDR2 SNEGSKA (reference sequence). With 2 bases removed from V and 8 bases from J, the gap between germline ends came to 6 bases. CDR3 residues: CSARRQEAFF. The CDR3 DNA sequence: TGCAGTGCTAGAAGACAGGAAGCTTTCTTT.

This sequence joins TRBV6-1 and TRBJ2-7; 7 positions agree with TRBD2. This CDR3 is 13 amino acids long. Germline CDR1 reads MNHNS; CDR2 reads SASEGT. With V trimmed by 7 bases and J by 3 bases, 6 bases remained unmatched. The CDR3 nucleotides are TGTGCCAGCAAAACTTCTAGCGGCTACGAGCAGTACTTC. Protein product: CASKTSSGYEQYF.

The rearrangement uses TRBV6-5 and TRBJ2-3; D gene unclear. The CDR3 loop spans 13 amino acids. Germline V gene lookup returns CDR1 MNHEY and CDR2 SVGAGI. Between the trimmed V and J ends, which lost 5 bases and 4 bases, there was a span of 10 bases. The CDR3 protein is CASSELRSDTQYF. In nucleotides, the CDR3 is TGTGCCAGCAGTGAACTCCGTTCAGATACGCAGTATTTT.

J is TRBJ2-5 and V is TRBV4-2; D gene ambiguous. Germline-derived CDR1 and CDR2 are LGHNA and YNFKEQ. V was cut by 0 bases and J by 5 bases, with 13 bases left in between. The CDR3 consists of 15 residues. The DNA for the CDR3 is TGTGCCAGCAGCCAAGAGGCGAATAGGTTCGAGACCCAGTACTTC. This encodes CASSQEANRFETQYF.

The chain joins TRBV2 to TRBJ1-1; 8 nucleotides align to TRBD1. The CDR3 is 14 residues long. V gave up 6 bases and J gave up 1 base; unmatched junction bases: 4. Germline V gene data show CDR1 as SNHLY and CDR2 as FYNNEI. CDR3 sequence: CASRYRGGNTEAFF. The DNA for the CDR3 is TGTGCCAGCAGGTACAGGGGGGGGAACACTGAAGCTTTCTTT.

V and J are TRBV29-1 and TRBJ2-7; possibly TRBD1 for D (5 bases). Trimming removed 3 bases from V and 6 bases from J, with 9 bases in between. Germline values: CDR1 SQVTM, CDR2 ANQGSEA. The CDR3 extends over 11 amino acids. The CDR3 loop is CSVDREGEQYF. The CDR3, as DNA: TGCAGCGTTGACAGGGAAGGCGAGCAGTACTTC.

In this sample, this clone turned up once. The chain couples TRBV14 to TRBJ2-7; TRBD2 agrees at 8 bases. With 3 bases clipped from V and 2 bases from J, the junction kept 6 bases outside the gene matches. CDR3 length: 15 residues. Per germline, CDR1 SGHDN and CDR2 FVKESK. The DNA for the CDR3 is TGTGCCAGCAGCCAGCGCCAGCGGGGGACCTACGAGCAGTACTTC. As protein: CASSQRQRGTYEQYF.

There are a few counts of this clone. The chain is built from TRBV7-9 and TRBJ2-7; the D is unclear. Germline lookup yields CDR1 SEHNR and CDR2 FQNEAQ (reference sequence). The CDR3 sequence is 12 residues long. V lost 1 base to trimming and J lost 3 bases, with 4 bases between them. This CDR3 is CASSLDHYEQYF. For the CDR3, the DNA is TGTGCCAGCAGCTTAGACCACTACGAGCAGTACTTC.